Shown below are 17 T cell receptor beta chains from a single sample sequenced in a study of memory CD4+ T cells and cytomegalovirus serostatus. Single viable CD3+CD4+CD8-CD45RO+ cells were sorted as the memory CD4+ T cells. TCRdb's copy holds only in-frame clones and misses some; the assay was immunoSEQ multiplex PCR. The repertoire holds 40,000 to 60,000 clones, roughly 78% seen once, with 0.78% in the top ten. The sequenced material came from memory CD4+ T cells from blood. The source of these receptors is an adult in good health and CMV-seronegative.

CDR3 in DNA: TGTGCCAGTAAACGGGGGAGGCAGCCCCAGCATTTT. Protein sequence: CASKRGRQPQHF. The rearrangement joins TRBV19 to TRBJ1-5, with D possibly matching TRBD1 (5 bases). There are 12 residues in the CDR3. Germline CDR1 LNHDA, CDR2 SQIVND (reference sequence). Trimming removed 7 bases from V and 7 bases from J, with 11 bases in between.

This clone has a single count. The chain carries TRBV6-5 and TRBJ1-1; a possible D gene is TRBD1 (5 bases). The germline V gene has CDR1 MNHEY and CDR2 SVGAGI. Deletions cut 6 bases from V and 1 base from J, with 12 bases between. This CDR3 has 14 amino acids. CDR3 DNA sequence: TGTGCCAGCAGACCTCCCCAGGGGAACACTGAAGCTTTCTTT. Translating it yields CASRPPQGNTEAFF.

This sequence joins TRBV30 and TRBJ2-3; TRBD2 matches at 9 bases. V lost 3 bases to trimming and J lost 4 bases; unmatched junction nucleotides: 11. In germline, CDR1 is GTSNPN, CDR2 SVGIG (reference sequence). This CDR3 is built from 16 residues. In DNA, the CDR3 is TGTGCCTGGAGCCCCTGGGCTAGCGGGAACGCAGATACGCAGTATTTT. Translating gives CAWSPWASGNADTQYF.

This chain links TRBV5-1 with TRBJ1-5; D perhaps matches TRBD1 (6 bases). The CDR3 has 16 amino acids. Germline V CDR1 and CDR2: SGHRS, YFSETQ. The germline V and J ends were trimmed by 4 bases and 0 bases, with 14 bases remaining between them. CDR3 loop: CASSPDSHYSNQPQHF. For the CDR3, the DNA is TGCGCCAGCAGCCCGGACAGCCACTATAGCAATCAGCCCCAGCATTTT.

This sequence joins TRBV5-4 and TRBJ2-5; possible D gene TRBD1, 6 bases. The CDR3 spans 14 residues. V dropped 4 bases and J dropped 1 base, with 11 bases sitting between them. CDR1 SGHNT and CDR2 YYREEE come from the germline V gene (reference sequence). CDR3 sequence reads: CASSPDRFQETQYF. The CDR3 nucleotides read TGTGCCAGCAGCCCTGACAGGTTCCAAGAGACCCAGTACTTC.

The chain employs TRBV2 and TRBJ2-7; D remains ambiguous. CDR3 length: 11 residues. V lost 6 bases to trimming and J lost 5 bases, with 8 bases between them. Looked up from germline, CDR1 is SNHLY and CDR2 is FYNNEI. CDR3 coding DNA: TGTGCCAGCAGCGCTTCCCACGAGCAGTACTTC. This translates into CASSASHEQYF.

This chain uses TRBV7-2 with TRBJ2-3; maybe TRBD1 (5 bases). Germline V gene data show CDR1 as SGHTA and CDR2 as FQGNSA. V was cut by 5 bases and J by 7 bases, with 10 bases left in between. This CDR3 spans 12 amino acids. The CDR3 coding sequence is TGTGCCAGCAGCCCAGGGCCCAATACGCAGTATTTT. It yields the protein CASSPGPNTQYF.

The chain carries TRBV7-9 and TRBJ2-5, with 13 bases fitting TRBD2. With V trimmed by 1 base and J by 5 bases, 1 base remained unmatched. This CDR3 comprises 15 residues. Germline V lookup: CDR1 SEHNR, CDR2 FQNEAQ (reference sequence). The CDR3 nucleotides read TGTGCCAGCAGCTTAGTACTAGCGGGAGGGGAGACCCAGTACTTC. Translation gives CASSLVLAGGETQYF. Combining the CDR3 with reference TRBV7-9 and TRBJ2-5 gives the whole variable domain DTGVSQNPRHKITKRGQNVTFRCDPISEHNRLYWYRQTLGQGPEFLTYFQNEAQLEKSRLLSDRFSAERPKGSFSTLEIQRTEQGDSAMYLCASSLVLAGGETQYFGPGTRLLVL.

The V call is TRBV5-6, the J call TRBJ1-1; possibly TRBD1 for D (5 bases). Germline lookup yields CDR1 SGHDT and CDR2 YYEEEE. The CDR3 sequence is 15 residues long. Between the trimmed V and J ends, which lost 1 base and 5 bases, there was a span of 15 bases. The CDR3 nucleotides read TGTGCCAGCAGCTTGTTTACCAGGGCGCGAACTGAAGCTTTCTTT. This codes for CASSLFTRARTEAFF.

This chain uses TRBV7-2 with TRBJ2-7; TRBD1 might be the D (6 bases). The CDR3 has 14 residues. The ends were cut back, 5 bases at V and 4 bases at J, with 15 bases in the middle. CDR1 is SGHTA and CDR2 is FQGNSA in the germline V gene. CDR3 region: CASSPTAGAYEQYF. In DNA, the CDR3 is TGTGCCAGCAGCCCTACGGCAGGGGCGTACGAGCAGTACTTC.

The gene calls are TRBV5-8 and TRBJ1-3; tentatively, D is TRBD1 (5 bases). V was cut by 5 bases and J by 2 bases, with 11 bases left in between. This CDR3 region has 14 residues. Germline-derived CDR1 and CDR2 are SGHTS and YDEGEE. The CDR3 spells CASRGGAPGNTIYF. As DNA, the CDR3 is TGTGCCAGCAGGGGTGGGGCCCCTGGAAACACCATATATTTT.

The CDR3 region is CASSEFPTHPEAFF. The CDR3 DNA sequence: TGTGCCAGCAGTGAATTCCCCACGCACCCTGAAGCTTTCTTT. The J gene is TRBJ1-1, the V gene TRBV6-1; D is ambiguous. CDR3 length: 14 residues. Trimming shortened V by 2 bases and J by 6 bases, and 13 bases separated the two germline ends. Germline V gene sequence: CDR1 MNHNS, CDR2 SASEGT.

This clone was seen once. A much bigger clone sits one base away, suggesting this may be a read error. The CDR3 DNA follows: TGTGCCAGTAGCCCTCGGGGGGAAGTCCAGCATTTT. Translation: CASSPRGEVQHF. This chain connects TRBV19 to TRBJ1-5, with D possibly TRBD1 on 5 matching bases. The CDR3 totals 12 residues. Germline V gives CDR1 LNHDA, CDR2 SQIVND (reference sequence). The V gene lost 6 bases and the J gene lost 12 bases, with 15 bases spanning the gap.

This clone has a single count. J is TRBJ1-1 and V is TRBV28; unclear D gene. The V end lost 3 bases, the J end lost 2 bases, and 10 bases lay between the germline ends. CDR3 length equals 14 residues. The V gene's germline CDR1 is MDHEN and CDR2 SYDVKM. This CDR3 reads CASSLRARNTEAFF. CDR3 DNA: TGTGCCAGCAGTTTGAGGGCCCGTAACACTGAAGCTTTCTTT.

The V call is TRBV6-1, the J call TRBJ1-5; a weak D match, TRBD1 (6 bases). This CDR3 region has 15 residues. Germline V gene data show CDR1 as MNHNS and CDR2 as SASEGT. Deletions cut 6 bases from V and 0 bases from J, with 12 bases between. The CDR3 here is CASRATGNSNQPQHF. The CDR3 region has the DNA TGTGCCAGCAGGGCCACAGGGAATAGCAATCAGCCCCAGCATTTT.

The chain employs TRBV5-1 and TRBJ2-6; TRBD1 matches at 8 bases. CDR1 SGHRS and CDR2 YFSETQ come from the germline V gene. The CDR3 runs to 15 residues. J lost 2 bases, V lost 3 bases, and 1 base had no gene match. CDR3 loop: CASSSDRAGANVLTF. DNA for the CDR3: TGCGCCAGCAGCTCGGACAGGGCTGGGGCCAACGTCCTGACTTTC.

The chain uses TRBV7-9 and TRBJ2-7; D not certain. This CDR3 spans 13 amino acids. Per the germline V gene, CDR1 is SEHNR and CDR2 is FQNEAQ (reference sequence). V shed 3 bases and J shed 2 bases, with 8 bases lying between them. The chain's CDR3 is CASSLYTAYEQYF. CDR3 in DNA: TGTGCCAGCAGCTTGTACACTGCCTACGAGCAGTACTTC.